The 20 T cell receptor beta chains below come from one sample, sequenced in a study of identical twins. Each CDR3 protein is one row after TCRdb ran MiXCR on the 5' RACE reads. This repertoire shows hundreds of thousands of distinct CDR3 sequences, over 5% found once; its top ten account for 1.5% to 2%. Sequenced: naive T cells sorted from blood. These receptors all stem from a man in his late teens or twenties in good health.

The rearrangement joins TRBV5-1 to TRBJ2-1; the match to TRBD1 covers 9 bases. The CDR3 covers 16 residues. Germline CDR1 SGHRS, CDR2 YFSETQ. The ends lost 4 bases at V and 7 bases at J; junction bases unmatched: 12. The CDR3 nucleotides are TGCGCCAGCAGCCCTACAGGGGGCATTTGGCCAAATGAGCAGTTCTTC. It specifies CASSPTGGIWPNEQFF. Full variable domain (rest looked up from reference TRBV5-1 and TRBJ2-1): KAGVTQTPRYLIKTRGQQVTLSCSPISGHRSVSWYQQTPGQGLQFLFEYFSETQRNKGNFPGRFSGRQFSNSRSEMNVSTLELGDSALYLCASSPTGGIWPNEQFFGPGTRLTVL.

The sample holds many counts of this clonotype. The CDR3 region is CSASDRSPYEQYF. CDR3 coding DNA: TGCAGTGCCAGCGACAGGTCCCCCTACGAGCAGTACTTC. The V gene is TRBV20-1, the J gene TRBJ2-7; D may be TRBD1 (6 bases). Per the germline V gene, CDR1 is DFQATT and CDR2 is SNEGSKA (reference sequence). This CDR3 has 13 amino acids. Trimming pared 6 bases from V and 2 bases from J, leaving 14 bases between.

In this sample, this clonotype turned up many times. The rearrangement uses TRBV20-1 and TRBJ2-7; a possible D gene is TRBD2 (6 bases). The CDR3 spans 13 residues. Germline CDR1 DFQATT, CDR2 SNEGSKA (reference sequence). V was clipped by 7 bases and J by 0 bases, with 13 bases between them. The CDR3 reads CSVPGLSSYEQYF. DNA for the CDR3: TGCAGTGTTCCGGGACTCAGCTCCTACGAGCAGTACTTC.

This clonotype was detected ten times or more. The rearrangement uses TRBV5-1 and TRBJ2-2; D ambiguous. CDR1 is SGHRS, CDR2 YFSETQ, per germline. The V end lost 5 bases, the J end lost 4 bases, and 15 bases lay between the germline ends. The CDR3 loop spans 15 amino acids. CDR3 DNA sequence: TGCGCCAGCAGTTCAGTCCGTAGTGCCACCGGGGAGCTGTTTTTT. Translation gives CASSSVRSATGELFF.

This clonotype has a count of ten or more. This chain links TRBV20-1 with TRBJ1-1; D gene uncertain. The V gene lost 6 bases and the J gene lost 8 bases, with 13 bases spanning the gap. The CDR3 length is 11 residues. Germline loops: CDR1 DFQATT, CDR2 SNEGSKA (reference sequence). CDR3 nucleotide sequence: TGCAGTGCGGGGATTGAGCAGGAAGCTTTCTTT. It translates to CSAGIEQEAFF.

This clonotype was picked up a small number of times. This chain connects TRBV10-3 to TRBJ1-5, with D possibly matching TRBD1 (5 bases). The CDR3 runs to 14 residues. Germline V gives CDR1 ENHRY, CDR2 SYGVKD. V lost 10 bases, J lost 0 bases, and 13 bases lay in between. In DNA form, the CDR3 reads TGTGCCACCAATTCGGGGGATAGCAATCAGCCCCAGCATTTT. As protein: CATNSGDSNQPQHF.

The V call is TRBV24-1, the J call TRBJ1-3; D uncertain. The length of the CDR3 is 11 residues. Germline CDR1 is KGHDR and CDR2 is SFDVKD. V shed 4 bases and J shed 4 bases, with 1 base lying between them. CDR3 in DNA: TGTGCCACCAGTGAGGGAAACACCATATATTTT. Protein product: CATSEGNTIYF.

This chain joins TRBV6-5 and TRBJ2-3, with D hard to call. Germline V gene sequence: CDR1 MNHEY, CDR2 SVGAGI. The CDR3 runs to 14 residues. V was pared by 0 bases and J by 2 bases, with 6 bases between. In DNA form, the CDR3 reads TGTGCCAGCAGTTACTCGTACGACACAGATACGCAGTATTTT. It codes for CASSYSYDTDTQYF.

This clonotype came up a few times. The chain is built from TRBV5-1 and TRBJ1-1; D possibly corresponds to TRBD1 (5 bases). V was cut by 3 bases and J by 4 bases, with 16 bases left in between. This CDR3 is 15 amino acids long. The germline V gene has CDR1 SGHRS and CDR2 YFSETQ. This CDR3 is CASSYRQIGITEAFF. CDR3 sequence (DNA): TGCGCCAGCAGCTACCGACAGATTGGAATCACTGAAGCTTTCTTT.

At least ten counts were recorded for this clonotype. This chain uses TRBV12-3 or TRBV12-4 with TRBJ2-1; possibly TRBD1 or TRBD2 for D (5 bases each). Trimming took 6 bases from V and 10 from J, leaving 13 bases between them. CDR3 length: 12 amino acids. The CDR3 loop is CASSPGRSEQFF. Here the CDR3 DNA reads TGTGCCAGCAGCCCGGGACGCTCCGAGCAGTTCTTC.

This clonotype has just a few counts. The chain has TRBV6-1 and TRBJ2-1, with 10 bases identical to TRBD1. J gave up 7 bases and V 5 bases, and 11 bases lay outside the gene matches. This CDR3 comprises 16 residues. CDR1 and CDR2 from the germline V gene are MNHNS and SASEGT. Here the CDR3 DNA reads TGTGCCAGCAGTCAGACAGGGGGCGCGACGAGAAATGAGCAGTTCTTC. It specifies CASSQTGGATRNEQFF.

This clonotype was counted only a few times. This sequence joins TRBV7-9 and TRBJ2-1, with D perhaps TRBD1 or TRBD2 (5 bases each). CDR1 is SEHNR and CDR2 is FQNEAQ in the germline V gene (reference sequence). The CDR3 runs to 11 residues. V was shortened by 7 bases and J by 12 bases, with 13 bases between the two germline ends. Written as DNA, the CDR3 is TGTGCCAGCACCCTCGGGACGAGGCAGTTCTTC. It yields the protein CASTLGTRQFF.

This clonotype was picked up many times. V gene TRBV6-1 combines with J gene TRBJ2-1; the match to TRBD2 covers 7 bases. J lost 10 bases, V lost 0 bases, and 12 bases had no gene match. The CDR3 is 16 amino acids. The germline CDR1 and CDR2 sequences are MNHNS and SASEGT. CDR3 residues: CASSEAASGSYGEQFF. In nucleotides, the CDR3 is TGTGCCAGCAGTGAAGCGGCTAGCGGCTCCTACGGAGAGCAGTTCTTC.

This clonotype was counted ten times or more. The chain has TRBV27 and TRBJ1-4; tentative D call: TRBD1 (6 bases). The V gene lost 0 bases and the J gene lost 5 bases, with 7 bases spanning the gap. The CDR3 is 14 amino acids. Germline V gene lookup returns CDR1 MNHEY and CDR2 SMNVEV (reference sequence). CDR3 region: CASSLSRGNEKLFF. DNA for the CDR3: TGTGCCAGCAGTTTATCGAGGGGGAATGAAAAACTGTTTTTT.

This chain links TRBV2 with TRBJ2-3; D is perhaps TRBD2 (5 bases). Germline V lookup: CDR1 SNHLY, CDR2 FYNNEI. This CDR3 comprises 14 residues. With 7 bases removed from V and 5 bases from J, the gap between germline ends came to 16 bases. The CDR3 sequence: CASTRDGRVDTQYF. The CDR3 nucleotides are TGTGCCAGCACCAGAGATGGGAGAGTAGATACGCAGTATTTT.

The rearrangement uses TRBV5-1 and TRBJ1-1; D is unclear. Per the germline V gene, CDR1 is SGHRS and CDR2 is YFSETQ. V was clipped by 3 bases and J by 10 bases, with 10 bases between them. The CDR3 extends over 11 amino acids. CDR3 sequence reads: CASSWYSGAFF. CDR3 DNA sequence: TGCGCCAGCAGCTGGTACAGTGGAGCTTTCTTT.

The rearrangement uses TRBV7-2 and TRBJ2-1; the match to TRBD2 covers 7 bases. Germline lookup yields CDR1 SGHTA and CDR2 FQGNSA. After removal of 5 bases from V and 6 bases from J, the junction contained 10 bases not matched to a gene. This CDR3 is 15 amino acids long. The CDR3 DNA reads as TGTGCCAGCAGCCCACGATCGGGGGGTATCAATGAGCAGTTCTTC. It translates to CASSPRSGGINEQFF.

On this clonotype itself: A clone one base away is much larger, so this may be a read error. CDR3 loop: CSARSGTGADQPPHF. CDR3 in DNA: TGCAGTGCTAGATCCGGGACAGGGGCGGATCAGCCCCCGCATTTT. This chain links TRBV20-1 with TRBJ1-5, with 10 nucleotides matching TRBD1. Germline CDR1 reads DFQATT; CDR2 reads SNEGSKA (reference sequence). This CDR3 has 15 residues.

This clonotype was counted at least ten times. The chain recombines TRBV29-1 with TRBJ2-3; 9 bases are a match to TRBD2. Germline CDR1 is SQVTM and CDR2 is ANQGSEA. This CDR3 spans 13 amino acids. The V and J ends lost 4 bases and 5 bases, in that order; junction bases with no gene match: 4. The CDR3 reads CSVGGSGRDTQYF. CDR3 nucleotide sequence: TGCAGCGTTGGGGGTAGCGGGAGAGATACGCAGTATTTT.

This clonotype was seen a handful of times. The V and J genes are TRBV18 and TRBJ2-7; TRBD1 is a possible D gene (7 bases). Trimming left V 3 bases short and J 6 bases short, with 24 bases between. Germline loops: CDR1 KGHSH, CDR2 LQKENI. The CDR3 is 17 residues long. CDR3 in amino acids: CASSPNAGPGGSPEQYF. DNA of the CDR3: TGTGCCAGCTCACCTAACGCCGGGCCAGGGGGGTCACCCGAGCAGTACTTC.